This TCR beta chain was recovered during a study of blood T cell repertoires in COVID-19. Study-wide context: Sample material is recorded as cDNA or gDNA derived from T cells, B-cell-depleted T cells, or PBMCs.

The CDR3 is 14 amino acids. CDR1 is SGHTA, CDR2 FQGTGA, per germline. The V end was cut by 6 bases, the J end by 1 base, with 12 bases between. The authors' processing: Nucleated cell counts were estimated from reference gene primer amplification. Sequencing was performed with immunoSEQ multiplex PCR; in TCRdb, only in-frame clones are kept and a portion is missing. The V and J calls and the clone size are those of that table, but D and trimming were determined from the DNA. The table lists about 320,000 clones, just over 85% of them singletons, with 8% to 13% in the top ten. This study enrolled people aged roughly 18 to 90 from around 26 US geographic areas.

The chain links TRBV7-3 to TRBJ1-1; D is unresolved. Specimen: PBMCs or T cells enriched from blood (not recorded which). This TCR came from a woman between 18 and 30 years old who had recovered from COVID-19. The CDR3 region is CASRRSAANTEAFF. CDR3 bases: TGTGCCAGCAGGCGTTCCGCCGCGAACACTGAAGCTTTCTTT.